These 9 T cell receptor beta chains came from one sample sequenced in a study of blood T cell repertoires in COVID-19. Some clones are missing from TCRdb's copy, which holds only in-frame ones; the method was immunoSEQ multiplex PCR. The sample has about 210,000 clones, 80% to 90% seen once. Sequences were obtained from peripheral blood. These receptors were collected from a man in his forties with acute or convalescent COVID-19.

The rearrangement joins TRBV7-6 to TRBJ2-3, with 7 positions matching TRBD2. In germline, CDR1 is SGHVS, CDR2 FNYEAQ. The J segment lost 2 bases and the V segment lost 0 bases, leaving 5 bases of the junction unmatched. The length of the CDR3 is 16 residues. The CDR3 nucleotides are TGTGCCAGCAGCTTAGCGGTTGGACTAGACACAGATACGCAGTATTTT. This translates into CASSLAVGLDTDTQYF.

This rearrangement joins TRBV28 to TRBJ2-3; TRBD1 matches 9 bases. Germline V CDR1 and CDR2: MDHEN, SYDVKM. CDR3 length: 15 residues. The ends lost 5 bases at V and 7 bases at J; junction bases unmatched: 10. CDR3 nucleotide sequence: TGTGCCAGCAGTGAACCCGGGACAGGGCATAATACGCAGTATTTT. It codes for CASSEPGTGHNTQYF.

The chain has TRBV5-1 and TRBJ2-7; 12 positions agree with TRBD2. V was clipped by 1 base and J by 0 bases; unmatched bases: 2. CDR1 and CDR2 from the germline V gene are SGHRS and YFSETQ. CDR3 size: 16 residues. For the CDR3, the DNA is TGCGCCAGCAGCTTGCTAGCGGGGGGGCTCTCCTACGAGCAGTACTTC. This gives the protein CASSLLAGGLSYEQYF.

The V and J genes are TRBV5-4 and TRBJ1-2; D possibly corresponds to TRBD1 (5 bases). The V gene lost 0 bases and the J gene lost 5 bases, with 8 bases spanning the gap. This CDR3 contains 13 residues. Germline lookup yields CDR1 SGHNT and CDR2 YYREEE (reference sequence). CDR3 amino acids: CASSLGQTYGYTF. In DNA form, the CDR3 reads TGTGCCAGCAGCTTGGGACAGACTTATGGCTACACCTTC. Filled out from reference TRBV5-4 and TRBJ1-2, the complete variable domain reads ETGVTQSPTHLIKTRGQQVTLRCSSQSGHNTVSWYQQALGQGPQFIFQYYREEENGRGNFPPRFSGLQFPNYSSELNVNALELDDSALYLCASSLGQTYGYTFGSGTRLTVV.

This clone was observed a single time. The CDR3 loop reads CASSLSGHRGTDTQYF. As DNA, the CDR3 is TGTGCCAGCAGCTTGAGTGGACACCGTGGGACAGATACGCAGTATTTT. The rearrangement links TRBV7-2 to TRBJ2-3; TRBD1 is a possible D gene (5 bases). The CDR3 covers 16 residues. The V end lost 3 bases, the J end lost 3 bases, and 16 bases lay between the germline ends. Germline V gene data show CDR1 as SGHTA and CDR2 as FQGNSA.

V is TRBV2 and J is TRBJ2-1, with 12 bases lining up with TRBD2. CDR1 SNHLY and CDR2 FYNNEI come from the germline V gene. The V gene end was trimmed by 1 base and the J gene end by 9 bases; junction bases not matched to a gene: 7. The CDR3 loop spans 16 amino acids. CDR3 loop: CASSEGLAGDLSEQFF. The CDR3 DNA is TGTGCCAGCAGTGAAGGACTAGCGGGGGATCTCAGTGAGCAGTTCTTC.

The chain is built from TRBV6-5 and TRBJ1-2, with TRBD1 matching over 8 bases. CDR1 and CDR2 from the germline V gene are MNHEY and SVGAGI. This CDR3 region has 14 residues. The V gene end was trimmed by 5 bases and the J gene end by 3 bases; junction bases not matched to a gene: 5. CDR3 DNA sequence: TGTGCCAGCAGTCCAGGACAGGGTTACTATGGCTACACCTTC. Its translation is CASSPGQGYYGYTF.

The chain couples TRBV19 to TRBJ2-7, with D possibly TRBD1 on 6 matching bases. Trimming shortened V by 6 bases and J by 1 base, and 19 bases separated the two germline ends. CDR3 length equals 16 residues. Germline loops: CDR1 LNHDA, CDR2 SQIVND (reference sequence). The CDR3 region is CASSGIPGTLSYEQYF. The CDR3 DNA reads TGTGCCAGTAGCGGAATCCCCGGGACACTGTCCTACGAGCAGTACTTC.

This clone was counted a few times. The rearrangement links TRBV28 to TRBJ2-7; TRBD1 aligns across 8 bases. This CDR3 is built from 14 residues. Looked up from germline, CDR1 is MDHEN and CDR2 is SYDVKM. The V and J ends lost 8 bases and 2 bases, in that order; junction bases with no gene match: 8. The DNA for the CDR3 is TGTGCCAGCCAGGGGGCGGTAGCACCCTACGAGCAGTACTTC. As protein: CASQGAVAPYEQYF.